This T cell receptor beta chain was recorded in a study of T cell repertoires in cytomegalovirus infection. Study observations and caveats: Ex vivo, HLA-C-restricted CMV-specific TCR beta clonotypes prevailed over the rest of the response.

This clonotype was observed a single time. Its antigen is undetermined. MiXCR was run by TCRdb on the reads, yielding one entry per CDR3 protein. The profile covers roughly 730,000 distinct CDR3 sequences, with about 33% appearing a single time and 15% to 20% taken by the ten largest. CDR1 is KGHSH and CDR2 is LQKENI in the germline V gene. The CDR3 is made up of 15 amino acids. V was clipped by 1 base and J by 3 bases, with 11 bases between them. Here the sequenced sample was cultured PBMCs, taken from culture after CMV antigen stimulation. The gene calls are TRBV18 and TRBJ2-3; the D is unclear. The TCR was taken from a human donor in good health (CMV status not recorded). Some clones in this sample may be carry-over from other donors' samples. The CDR3 DNA follows: TGTGCCAGCTCACCACGCATCCCGGAGACAGATACGCAGTATTTT. Amino acid sequence: CASSPRIPETDTQYF.